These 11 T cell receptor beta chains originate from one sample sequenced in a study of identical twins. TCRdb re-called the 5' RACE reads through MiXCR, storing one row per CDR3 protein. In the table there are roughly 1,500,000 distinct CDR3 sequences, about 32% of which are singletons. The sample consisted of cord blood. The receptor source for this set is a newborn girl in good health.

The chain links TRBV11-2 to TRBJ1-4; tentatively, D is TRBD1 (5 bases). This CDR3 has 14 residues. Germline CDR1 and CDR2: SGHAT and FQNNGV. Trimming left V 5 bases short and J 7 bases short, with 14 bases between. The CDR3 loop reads CASSPAGGREKLFF. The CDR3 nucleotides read TGTGCCAGCAGCCCGGCGGGGGGACGTGAAAAACTGTTTTTT.

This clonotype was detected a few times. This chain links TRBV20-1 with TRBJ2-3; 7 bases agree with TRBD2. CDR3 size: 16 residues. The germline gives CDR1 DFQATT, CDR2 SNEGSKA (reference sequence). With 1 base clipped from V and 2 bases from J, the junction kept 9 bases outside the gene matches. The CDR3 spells CSARGYPSGYTDTQYF. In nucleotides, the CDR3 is TGCAGTGCTAGAGGTTATCCTAGCGGATACACAGATACGCAGTATTTT.

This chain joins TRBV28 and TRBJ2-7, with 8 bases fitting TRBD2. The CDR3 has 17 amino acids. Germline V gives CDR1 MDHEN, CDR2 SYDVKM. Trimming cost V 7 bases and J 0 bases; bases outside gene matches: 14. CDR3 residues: CASTKGGALAASYEQYF. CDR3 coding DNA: TGTGCCAGCACCAAGGGTGGAGCACTAGCGGCCTCCTACGAGCAGTACTTC.

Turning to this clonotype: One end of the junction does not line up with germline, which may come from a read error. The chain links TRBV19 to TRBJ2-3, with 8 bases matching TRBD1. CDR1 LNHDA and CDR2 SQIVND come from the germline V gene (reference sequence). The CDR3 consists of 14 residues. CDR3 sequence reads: CACRQGPSTDTQYF. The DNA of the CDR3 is TGTGCCTGTAGACAGGGGCCTAGCACAGATACGCAGTATTTT.

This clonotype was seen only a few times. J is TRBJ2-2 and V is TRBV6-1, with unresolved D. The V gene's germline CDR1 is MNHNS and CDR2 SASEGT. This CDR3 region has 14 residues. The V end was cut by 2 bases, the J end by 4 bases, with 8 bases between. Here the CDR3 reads CASSERYPTGELFF. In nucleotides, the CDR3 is TGTGCCAGCAGTGAACGGTACCCCACCGGGGAGCTGTTTTTT.

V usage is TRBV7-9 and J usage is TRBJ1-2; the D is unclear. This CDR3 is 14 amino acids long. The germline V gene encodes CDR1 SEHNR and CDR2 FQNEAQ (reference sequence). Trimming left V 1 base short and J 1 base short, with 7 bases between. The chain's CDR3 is CASSLDSINYGYTF. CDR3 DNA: TGTGCCAGCAGCTTAGACAGCATTAACTATGGCTACACCTTC.

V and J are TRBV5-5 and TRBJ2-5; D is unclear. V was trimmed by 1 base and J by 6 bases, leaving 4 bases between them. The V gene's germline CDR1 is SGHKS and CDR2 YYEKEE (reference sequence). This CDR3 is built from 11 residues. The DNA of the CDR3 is TGTGCCAGCAGCTTGTCGCAGACCCAGTACTTC. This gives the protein CASSLSQTQYF.

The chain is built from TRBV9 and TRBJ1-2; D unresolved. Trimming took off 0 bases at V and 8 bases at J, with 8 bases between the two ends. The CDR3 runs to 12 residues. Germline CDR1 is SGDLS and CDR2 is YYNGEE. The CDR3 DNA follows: TGTGCCAGCAGCGTAGCTCACCCGGGCTACACCTTC. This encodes CASSVAHPGYTF.

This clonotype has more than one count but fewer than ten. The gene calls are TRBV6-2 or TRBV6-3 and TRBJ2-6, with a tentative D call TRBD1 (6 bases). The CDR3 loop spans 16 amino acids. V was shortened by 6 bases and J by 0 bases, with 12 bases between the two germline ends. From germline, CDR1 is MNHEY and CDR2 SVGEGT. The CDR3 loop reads CASSKQGTSGANVLTF. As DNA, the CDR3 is TGTGCCAGCAGCAAACAGGGTACCTCTGGGGCCAACGTCCTGACTTTC.

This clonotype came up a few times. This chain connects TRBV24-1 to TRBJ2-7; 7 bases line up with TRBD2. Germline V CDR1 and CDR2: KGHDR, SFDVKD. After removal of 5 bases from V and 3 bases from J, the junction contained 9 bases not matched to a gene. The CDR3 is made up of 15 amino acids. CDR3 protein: CATSVGGRIDYEQYF. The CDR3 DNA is TGTGCCACCAGTGTGGGGGGGAGGATCGACTACGAGCAGTACTTC.

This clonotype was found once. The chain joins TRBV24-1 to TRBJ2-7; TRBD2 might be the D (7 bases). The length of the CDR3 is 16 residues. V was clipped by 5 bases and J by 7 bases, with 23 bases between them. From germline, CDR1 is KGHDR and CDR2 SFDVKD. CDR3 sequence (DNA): TGTGCCACCAGTGGGGGGCGGGAGAGATCCTACAATGAGCAGTACTTC. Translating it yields CATSGGRERSYNEQYF.